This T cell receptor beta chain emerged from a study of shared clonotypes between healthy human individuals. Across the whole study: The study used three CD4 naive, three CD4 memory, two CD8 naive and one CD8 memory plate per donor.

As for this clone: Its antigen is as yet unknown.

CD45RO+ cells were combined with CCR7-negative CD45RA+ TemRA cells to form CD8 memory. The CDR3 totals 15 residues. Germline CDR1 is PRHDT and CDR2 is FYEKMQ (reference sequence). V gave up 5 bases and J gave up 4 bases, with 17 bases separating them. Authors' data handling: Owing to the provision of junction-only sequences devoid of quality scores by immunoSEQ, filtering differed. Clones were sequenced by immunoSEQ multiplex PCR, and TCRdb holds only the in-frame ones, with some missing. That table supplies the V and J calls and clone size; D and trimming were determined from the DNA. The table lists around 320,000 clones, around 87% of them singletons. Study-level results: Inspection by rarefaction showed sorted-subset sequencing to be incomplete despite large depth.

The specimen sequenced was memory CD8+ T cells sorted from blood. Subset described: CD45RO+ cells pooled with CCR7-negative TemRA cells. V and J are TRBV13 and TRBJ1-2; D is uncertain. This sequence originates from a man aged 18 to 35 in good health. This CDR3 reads CASSLREAAPYGYTF. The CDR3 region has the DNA TGTGCCAGCAGCCTCCGGGAGGCAGCCCCCTATGGCTACACCTTC.